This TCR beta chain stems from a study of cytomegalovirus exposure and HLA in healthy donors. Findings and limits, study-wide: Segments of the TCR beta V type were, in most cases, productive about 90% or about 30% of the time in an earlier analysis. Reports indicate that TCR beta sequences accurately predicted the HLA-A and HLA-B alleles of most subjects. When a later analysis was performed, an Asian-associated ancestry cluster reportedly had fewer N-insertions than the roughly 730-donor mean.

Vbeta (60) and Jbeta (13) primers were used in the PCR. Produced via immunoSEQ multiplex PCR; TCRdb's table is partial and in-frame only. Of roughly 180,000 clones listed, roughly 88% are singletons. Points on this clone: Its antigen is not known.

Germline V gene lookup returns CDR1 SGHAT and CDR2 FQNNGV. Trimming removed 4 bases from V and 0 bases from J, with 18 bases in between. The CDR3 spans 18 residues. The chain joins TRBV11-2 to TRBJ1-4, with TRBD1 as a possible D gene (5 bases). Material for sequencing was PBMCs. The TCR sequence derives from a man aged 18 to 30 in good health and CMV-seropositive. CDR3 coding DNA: TGTGCCAGCAGCTCCCGCAGGGTTCAGACAGCAACTAATGAAAAACTGTTTTTT. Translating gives CASSSRRVQTATNEKLFF.